The clone carrying this TCR beta chain appeared many times. Its target is not known. Patients between 18 and 65 years old had hyperthyroidism, newly diagnosed and lasting under 2 months. TCR beta CDR3 regions were amplified from RNA. When the TCR CDR3 underwent first-round RT-PCR, the HTBI primer set was used. One entry per CDR3 protein results from TCRdb running MiXCR on the multiplex PCR reads. The sample records 550,000 to 800,000 distinct CDR3 sequences, 15% to 20% being singletons. The sample belongs to a study of T cells in Graves' hyperthyroidism and ophthalmopathy. Study information: At the time of initial diagnosis and before any treatment, peripheral blood was collected.

Regarding the study as a whole: Stable hyperthyroidism was separated from ophthalmopathy by a model based on 13 V-J features. Most expanded thyroid clonotypes above 0.001 recurred in blood.

This CDR3 contains 17 residues. CDR1 is MNHEY, CDR2 SMNVEV, per germline (reference sequence). V shed 5 bases and J shed 0 bases, with 14 bases lying between them. Sequenced material: blood. The rearrangement uses TRBV27 and TRBJ1-6; D call uncertain. This sequence was found in a man between 45 and 60 years old with Graves' hyperthyroidism. This CDR3 is CASSTRTLSSYNSPLHF. DNA for the CDR3: TGTGCCAGCAGTACGAGGACTTTGAGCTCCTATAATTCACCCCTCCACTTT.